This TCR beta chain emerged from a study of long-term antiretroviral therapy in people with HIV. Investigators performed immunoSEQ version v3.0 at survey level. Sequencing was directed toward about 40,000-50,000 T-cell genomes in each sample. Using immunoSEQ multiplex PCR, the repertoire was profiled, and TCRdb retains in-frame clones only, with some absent. Of about 20,000 clones detected, around 82% appear once; the ten largest clones hold roughly a tenth. This TCR derives from a middle-aged man with HIV. The sample consisted of unsorted PBMCs, taken less than 2.5 years after starting antiretroviral therapy.

In DNA, the CDR3 is TGCGCCAGCAGTGAGTCGCCCGTTCAGCCCCAGCATTTT. Translation: CASSESPVQPQHF. The chain is built from TRBV10-2 and TRBJ1-5; the D is unclear. The CDR3 loop spans 13 amino acids. CDR1 and CDR2 (germline): WSHSY, SAAADI. The V gene lost 0 bases and the J gene lost 6 bases, with 6 bases spanning the gap.